This T cell receptor (beta chain) was captured in a study of PD-L1 blockade in urothelial cancer. Across the whole study: Blood underwent analysis 3 weeks (second dose) and 6 weeks after treatment began.

Per patient, between 1 and 8 samples were collected at pretreatment and on-treatment time points. This clone was seen a single time. The antigen remains unidentified. Repertoires were generated with immunoSEQ multiplex PCR, while TCRdb's copy carries only in-frame clones and drops some. This table has roughly 62,000 clones, around 80% appearing once. V lost 8 bases and J 2 bases, leaving 10 bases between the germline ends. Germline V gives CDR1 SNHLY, CDR2 FYNNEI. The CDR3 extends over 13 amino acids. Study observations and caveats: Below-median pretreatment blood TCR clonality was a predictor of better survival. Durable benefit was linked to greater 3-week expansion of tumor-associated blood clones.

V gene TRBV2 combines with J gene TRBJ2-1; tentative D call: TRBD1 (5 bases). This TCR came from a man aged 70 or older with urothelial cancer. The sample in question was PBMCs, obtained around atezolizumab (anti-PD-L1) treatment. CDR3 sequence reads: CASGDSPYNEQFF. CDR3 coding DNA: TGTGCCAGCGGAGACAGCCCCTACAATGAGCAGTTCTTC.